The entry below describes one T cell receptor (beta chain). This clonotype was recorded a few times. The antigen it recognizes is unknown. Qualities for individual bases were not recorded, and no much larger clone is one base off. Hyperthyroidism patients were aged 18 to 65 years and newly diagnosed, with disease duration of less than 2 months. Exclusion was applied to patients with uncontrolled infections, other autoimmune diseases, pregnancy or lactation. Clinical symptoms, serum thyroxine and TRAb, thyroid ultrasound, and orbital computed tomography formed the basis for the diagnoses. Blood from progressor patients was collected at the time of first diagnosis with hyperthyroidism, before any ophthalmopathy symptoms had appeared. Ficoll-Paque density gradient centrifugation was used to isolate PBMCs from 8.5 to 10 ml of fresh peripheral blood. Patients classed as progressors first received a Graves' hyperthyroidism diagnosis and then went on to develop ophthalmopathy during follow-up. Total RNA was extracted with Trizol reagent, and quality was checked on an Agilent 2100 Bioanalyzer.

The CDR3 runs 13 amino acids, cysteine and phenylalanine included. The retained sequence is limited to the CDR3, 39 bases, with the frame set at the first base. CDR1 and CDR2, per the germline V gene (reference sequence), are LNHNV and YYDKDF. Trimming takes 3 bases off V and 4 bases off J; junction bases not matched to a gene: 3. The TCR beta CDR3 regions were amplified from the RNA transcripts. For the first round of RT-PCR on the TCR CDR3, the HTBI primer set was used together with the Qiagen OneStep RT-PCR kit. Libraries were constructed in a second round of multiplex PCR, after which size selection and purification were carried out. Sequencing of the libraries was done on an Illumina HiSeq2000 using paired-end 100 bp reads. Under the source paper's analysis protocol: SOAPnuke was used to process the raw data, with reads discarded if the reads contained adapters or uncalled bases, had a mean Phred below 15, or lacked an exact constant-primer or identifier match. High-quality paired reads were merged with COPE v1.2.5, and unique nucleotide sequences were defined as clonotypes. Clonotypes were aligned to IMGT TRBV, TRBD and TRBJ reference segments using MiTCR v1.1. Analysis was restricted to V-J combinations with a frequency above 0.0001, which covered about 99% of repertoires. A TCS score was defined as the ratio of F50 (clonal expansion) to E x V (chaos), with BLOSUM62-based TCRdist applied between CDR3 peptides within each V-J. Welch's t-statistics and random forest reduced fewer than 600 V-J features to 13, which were used in a naive Bayes classifier (R e1071). TCRdb cleaned the public reads at Q25 with fastp, built clones with MiXCR and kept in-frame beta chains. Every distinct CDR3 protein forms one entry, paired with its most common genes and DNA. These V and J calls originate from TCRdb's pipeline instead of the authors' own analysis. A total of a few hundred thousand distinct CDR3 sequences appear in this sample, approximately 15% of them only once. The top ten constitute 5.8% of the sample.

The data belong to a study of T cells in Graves' hyperthyroidism and ophthalmopathy (dated by TCRdb to about 2019). For the wider study: Peripheral blood samples were taken at initial diagnosis, before any treatment was given. To identify distinguishing TCR V-J signatures, a discovery cohort of 95 to 100 patients was used, comprising some 43 with Graves' ophthalmopathy and approximately 58 with stable Graves' hyperthyroidism. Whether ophthalmopathy could be predicted prospectively was tested in an independent validation cohort made up of fewer than 20 hyperthyroidism patients plus 17 patients who later progressed to ophthalmopathy. The approximately 100 discovery patients were divided at random into training and test sets in a 7:3 ratio. Thyroid tissue and blood T-cell repertoires from six Graves' hyperthyroidism patients were also compared in the study. After blood sampling, hyperthyroidism patients were treated with methimazole at a starting dose of 30 mg daily, and ophthalmopathy patients were treated with high-dose intravenous methylprednisolone. The paper reports TCR Vbeta CDR3 sequencing of 130 to 150 peripheral blood samples: around 45 ophthalmopathy, approximately 74 hyperthyroidism and around 17 progressor patients.

Study-wide conclusions, independent of this receptor: Sample size was not statistically predetermined, and investigators were not blinded to group allocation. Most expanded thyroid clonotypes (frequency above 0.001) were also found in blood, which suggests that blood repertoires may mirror thyroid immune responses. In validation, progression to ophthalmopathy was predicted by the model with approximately 67% sensitivity and roughly 76% specificity, a median of approximately 7.1 months before onset. A model built on a 13 V-J signature distinguished ophthalmopathy from stable hyperthyroidism, reaching 87.88% sensitivity and around 81% specificity in cross-validation and 80%/75% in testing.

The sample taken for sequencing was blood. The chain is made from TRBV15 and TRBJ2-7; TRBD1 fits 7 bases in the junction. The sequence came from a young woman with Graves' hyperthyroidism that later progressed to Graves' ophthalmopathy. Here the CDR3 is given as CATSSDRDYEQYF. The nucleotides are TGTGCCACCAGCAGCGACAGGGATTACGAGCAGTACTTC.